The clone carrying this TCR beta chain appeared once. RNA was extracted with the RNeasy kit, and a quantity of roughly 0.5 to 1 ug was reverse transcribed using random hexamers. TCRdb independently ran MiXCR on the immunoSEQ multiplex PCR reads; one entry per CDR3 protein. There are 200,000 to 250,000 distinct CDR3 sequences in the sample; roughly 94% occur only once, and approximately 0.082% lies in the top ten. This sample is drawn from a study of CD8 T cells in Susac syndrome. TCR beta sequencing covered blood CD8+ and CD4+ T cells. Stable or active relapsing-remitting multiple sclerosis, untreated and meeting revised McDonald criteria, defined the controls. The V and J ends lost 8 bases and 7 bases, in that order; junction bases with no gene match: 10. CDR1 is SGHAT, CDR2 FQDESV, per germline (reference sequence). This CDR3 has 15 residues.

The TCR comes from a human donor with multiple sclerosis. V gene TRBV11-1 combines with J gene TRBJ2-1, with 11 nucleotides matching TRBD2. The material sequenced was CD4+ T cells from PBMCs. The CDR3 region is CASSSSGGTINEQFF. In DNA form, the CDR3 reads TGTGCCAGCTCCTCTAGCGGGGGGACTATTAATGAGCAGTTCTTC.